Below, one TCR beta chain is given with its context. Its antigen is currently unknown. This sample is part of a study of cytomegalovirus exposure and HLA in healthy donors. Overall study context: Counted in an early data release were 75 million to 85 million unique TCRs from HLA-typed donors. Most genotyped donors, around 86% of about 400, had Caucasian-associated genetic ancestry.

Points from the study as a whole: Differences between HLA loci emerged in a later analysis of TCR association rates, with DRB1 most and HLA-C fewest. The authors listed around 150 TCR beta chains as cytomegalovirus-associated.

Trimming took 4 bases from V and 6 from J, leaving 16 bases between them. The CDR3 has 14 residues. Germline CDR1 reads SGHRS; CDR2 reads YFSETQ. PCR primers comprised 60 Vbeta and 13 Jbeta primers. Clones were read by immunoSEQ multiplex PCR, and TCRdb kept only the in-frame ones, dropping some. In all, the sample yields some 75,000 clones. This chain connects TRBV5-1 to TRBJ1-2; weak D call: TRBD1 (5 bases). This sequence originates from a boy aged 10-17 years in good health and CMV-seronegative. What was sequenced was PBMCs. CDR3 protein: CASSMGQGLDGYTF. The DNA of the CDR3 is TGCGCCAGCAGCATGGGGCAGGGTCTGGATGGCTACACCTTC.